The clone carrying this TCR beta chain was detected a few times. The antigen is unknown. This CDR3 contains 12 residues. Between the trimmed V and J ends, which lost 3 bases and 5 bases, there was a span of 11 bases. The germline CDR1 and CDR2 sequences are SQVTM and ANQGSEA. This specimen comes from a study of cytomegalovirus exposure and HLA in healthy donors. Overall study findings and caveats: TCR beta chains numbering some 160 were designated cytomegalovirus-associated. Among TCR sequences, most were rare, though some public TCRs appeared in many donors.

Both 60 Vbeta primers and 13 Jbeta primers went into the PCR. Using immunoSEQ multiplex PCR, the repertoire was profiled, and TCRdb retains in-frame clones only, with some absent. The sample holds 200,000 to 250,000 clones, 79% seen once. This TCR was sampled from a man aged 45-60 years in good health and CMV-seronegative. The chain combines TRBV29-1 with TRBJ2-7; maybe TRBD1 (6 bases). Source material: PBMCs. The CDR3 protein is CSVEWQGNEQYF. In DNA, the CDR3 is TGCAGCGTTGAGTGGCAGGGGAACGAGCAGTACTTC.